This T cell receptor beta chain was recovered during a study of T cell repertoires in cytomegalovirus infection. Study-level information: The authors relied on CMV epitopes, both recently identified HLA-C-restricted and well-studied HLA-B-restricted. Public TCR beta signature analysis indicated the presence of both CMV infection and matching HLA type.

TCRdb used MiXCR to reprocess the reads, holding one entry per CDR3 protein. The sample lists about 830,000 distinct CDR3 sequences; 30% to 35% were seen once. This CDR3 is 13 amino acids long. Germline CDR1 reads SNHLY; CDR2 reads FYNNEI. The junction had 7 bases not matched to a gene; V was cut back by 10 bases and J by 2 bases. Overall study findings and caveats: Dominating the ex vivo response were HLA-C-restricted CMV-specific TCR beta clonotypes. Public TCR beta family frequency separated CMV-and-HLA carriers, including in an independent cohort.

Worth noting for this clonotype: The antigen is undetermined.

The TCR comes from a human donor in good health (CMV status not recorded). Some clones in this sample may be carry-over from other donors' samples. Sequencing was performed on cultured CD8+ T cells from PBMCs, taken from culture after CMV antigen stimulation. This chain connects TRBV2 to TRBJ1-1, with 7 nucleotides matching TRBD1. Written as DNA, the CDR3 is TGTGCCAACTTGACAGGGAGAAACACTGAAGCTTTCTTT. It yields the protein CANLTGRNTEAFF.